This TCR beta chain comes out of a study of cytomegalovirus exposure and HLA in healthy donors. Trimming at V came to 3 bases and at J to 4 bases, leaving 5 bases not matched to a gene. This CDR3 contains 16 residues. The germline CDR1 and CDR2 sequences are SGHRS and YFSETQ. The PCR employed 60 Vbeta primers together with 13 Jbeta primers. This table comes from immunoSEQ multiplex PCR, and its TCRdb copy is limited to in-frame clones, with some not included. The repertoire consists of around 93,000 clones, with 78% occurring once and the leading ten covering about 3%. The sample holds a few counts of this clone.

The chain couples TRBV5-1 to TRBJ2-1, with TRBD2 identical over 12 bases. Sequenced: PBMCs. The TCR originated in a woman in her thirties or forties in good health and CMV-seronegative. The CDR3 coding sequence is TGCGCCAGCAGCTACACGACTAGCGGGGGATACAATGAGCAGTTCTTC. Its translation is CASSYTTSGGYNEQFF.